Presented here are 7 T cell receptor beta chains from one specimen sequenced in a study of T cells in tumors after PD-1 blockade. Repertoires were generated with immunoSEQ multiplex PCR, while TCRdb's copy carries only in-frame clones and drops some. The profile shows 35,000 or so clones, around 80% of them singletons. The specimen was PBMCs, collected before anti-PD-1 treatment. Receptors were obtained from a human donor with basal cell carcinoma.

The chain carries TRBV5-4 and TRBJ2-1; D not certain. Trimming removed 5 bases from V and 8 bases from J, with 8 bases in between. Germline CDR1 SGHNT, CDR2 YYREEE (reference sequence). The CDR3 extends over 11 amino acids. DNA for the CDR3: TGTGCCAGCAGTCAAAGGGATGAGCAGTTCTTC. It is translated as CASSQRDEQFF.

CDR3 region: CASRTSGGEVEQFF. The DNA for the CDR3 is TGCGCCAGCAGAACTAGCGGGGGGGAGGTAGAGCAGTTCTTC. The chain has TRBV5-1 and TRBJ2-1; 13 bases map to TRBD2. This CDR3 comprises 14 residues. The J segment lost 10 bases and the V segment lost 5 bases, leaving 6 bases of the junction unmatched. Germline CDR1 is SGHRS and CDR2 is YFSETQ.

The CDR3 protein is CASSMRAGGPTDTQYF. As DNA, the CDR3 is TGTGCCAGTAGTATGCGGGCGGGGGGACCCACAGATACGCAGTATTTT. The V gene is TRBV19, the J gene TRBJ2-3; 8 nucleotides line up with TRBD2. CDR3 length: 16 amino acids. From germline, CDR1 is LNHDA and CDR2 SQIVND (reference sequence). The V segment lost 3 bases and the J segment 2 bases; nucleotides outside the gene matches: 7.

V usage is TRBV5-4 and J usage is TRBJ2-7; 14 positions agree with TRBD2. Germline CDR1 is SGHNT and CDR2 is YYREEE (reference sequence). V dropped 3 bases and J dropped 1; count of bases not matched to a gene: 3. The CDR3 consists of 16 residues. Here the CDR3 reads CASSYGTSGGSYEQYF. DNA for the CDR3: TGTGCCAGCAGCTATGGGACTAGCGGGGGATCCTACGAGCAGTACTTC.

This chain uses TRBV7-8 with TRBJ1-5, with TRBD1 as a possible D gene (5 bases). V was cut by 1 base and J by 3 bases, with 7 bases left in between. There are 14 residues in the CDR3. Germline V gene lookup returns CDR1 SGHVS and CDR2 FQNEAQ. In DNA, the CDR3 is TGTGCCAGCAGCTTAGAGGGGAACAATCAGCCCCAGCATTTT. Its translation: CASSLEGNNQPQHF. Full variable domain (remainder filled in from reference TRBV7-8 and TRBJ1-5): GAGVSQSPRYKVAKRGQDVALRCDPISGHVSLFWYQQALGQGPEFLTYFQNEAQLDKSGLPSDRFFAERPEGSVSTLKIQRTQQEDSAVYLCASSLEGNNQPQHFGDGTRLSIL.

The V call is TRBV6-2 or TRBV6-3, the J call TRBJ1-2; D uncertain. With 2 bases removed from V and 5 bases from J, the gap between germline ends came to 15 bases. This CDR3 is built from 15 residues. The germline CDR1 and CDR2 sequences are MNHEY and SVGEGT. The CDR3, as DNA: TGTGCCAGCAGTTACCGCCGGAGAGAGGCTTATGGCTACACCTTC. Translation gives CASSYRRREAYGYTF.

The chain carries TRBV5-8 and TRBJ1-5; 7 bases match TRBD1. Germline loops: CDR1 SGHTS, CDR2 YDEGEE. The CDR3 is made up of 15 amino acids. V dropped 0 bases and J dropped 3; count of bases not matched to a gene: 3. CDR3 nucleotides: TGTGCCAGCAGCTTGGGGGACAGTCCCAATCAGCCCCAGCATTTT. Protein sequence: CASSLGDSPNQPQHF.